What follows is one T cell receptor (beta chain) and its context. Its antigen remains unknown. The sample comes from a study of T cell responses to AZD1222 COVID-19 vaccine. The study, taken as a whole, reports: Regions 160-218 and 743-854 held dominance among vaccine-associated CD4 TCRs, which spanned spike. The study sampled repertoires only after the peak T cell response. Among those given AZD1222, only 5 to 7 were seropositive at baseline.

The repertoire was sequenced with immunoSEQ multiplex PCR; TCRdb's copy has only in-frame clones and lacks some. The sample has about 72,000 clones; 80% to 90% are singletons. CDR3 length equals 13 residues. The germline gives CDR1 MDHEN, CDR2 SYDVKM. The chain is built from TRBV28 and TRBJ1-2; D is undetermined. The material sequenced was peripheral blood, taken 28 days after the second AZD1222 dose. This receptor was taken from an adult who received the AZD1222 COVID-19 vaccine. Here the CDR3 reads CAIGGRVNYGYTF. The CDR3, as DNA: TGTGCTATAGGAGGGAGAGTTAACTATGGCTACACCTTC.